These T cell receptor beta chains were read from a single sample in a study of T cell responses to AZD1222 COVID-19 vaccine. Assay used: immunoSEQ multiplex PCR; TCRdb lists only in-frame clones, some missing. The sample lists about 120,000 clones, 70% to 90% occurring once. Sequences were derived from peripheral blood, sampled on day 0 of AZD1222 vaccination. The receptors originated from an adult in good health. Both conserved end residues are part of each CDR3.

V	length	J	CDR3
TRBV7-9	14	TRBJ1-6	CASSPTGVGSPLHF
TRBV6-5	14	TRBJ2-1	CASSYSGPPNEQFF
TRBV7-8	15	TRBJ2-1	CASSRQGRLYNEQFF
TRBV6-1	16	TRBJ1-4	CASSAGQGAYLEKLFF
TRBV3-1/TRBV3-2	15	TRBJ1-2	CASSRPGTGGWGYTF
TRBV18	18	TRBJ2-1	CASSALPRTGTAYNEQFF
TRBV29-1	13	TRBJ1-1	CSSPGQGRAEAFF
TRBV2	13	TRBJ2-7	CASNQREAHEQYF
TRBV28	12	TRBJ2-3	CASSLSGDTQYF
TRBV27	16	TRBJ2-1	CASSPRLAGGYNEQFF
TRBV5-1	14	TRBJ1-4	CASSSGQGPEKLFF
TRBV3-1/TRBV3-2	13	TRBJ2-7	CASSQGSRYEQYF
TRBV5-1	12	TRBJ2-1	CASSPWATPQFF
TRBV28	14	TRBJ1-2	CASSLVGANYGYTF
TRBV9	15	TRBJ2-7	CASSVTSGRGYEQYF
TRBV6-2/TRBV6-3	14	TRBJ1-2	CASSPPRDRAGYTF
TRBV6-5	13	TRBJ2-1	CASSPEGVRGWFF
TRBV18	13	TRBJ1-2	CASSGGADYGYTF
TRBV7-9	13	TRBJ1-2	CASSFRGNYGYTF
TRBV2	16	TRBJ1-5	CASGLGAANSNQPQHF
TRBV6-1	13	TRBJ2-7	CASSYAEPYEQYF
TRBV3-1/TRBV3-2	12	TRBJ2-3	CASSLSTDTQYF
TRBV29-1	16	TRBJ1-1	CSVEVRSSGLTTEAFF
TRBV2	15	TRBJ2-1	CASSRGGAGYNEQFF
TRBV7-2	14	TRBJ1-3	CASSLAKSGNTIYF
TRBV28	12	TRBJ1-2	CASSSNLYGYTF
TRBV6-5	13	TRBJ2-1	CASSYSPSGRQFF
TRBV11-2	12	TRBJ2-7	CASSRDRAEQYF
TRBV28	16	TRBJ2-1	CASSLTGVGPSNEQFF
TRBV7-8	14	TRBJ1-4	CASSLGGSNEKLFF
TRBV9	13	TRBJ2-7	CASSDGLANEQYF
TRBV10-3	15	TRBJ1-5	CAISEGQGLNQPQHF
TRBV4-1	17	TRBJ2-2	CASSFRQGKRRTGELFF
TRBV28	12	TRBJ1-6	CASSSQGSPLHF
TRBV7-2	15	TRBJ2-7	CASSFGPTGTYEQYF
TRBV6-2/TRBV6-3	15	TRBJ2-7	CASSYAGSIPYEQYF
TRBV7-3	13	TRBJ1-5	CASSLRGGQPQHF
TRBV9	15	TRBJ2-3	CASSVSGGGPDTQYF
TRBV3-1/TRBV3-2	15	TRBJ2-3	CASSQERVRRDTQYF
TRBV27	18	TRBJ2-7	CASPAGFNHRGSTYEQYF
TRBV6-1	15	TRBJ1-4	CASSEARENSEKLFF
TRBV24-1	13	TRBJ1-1	CATRGTGNSEAFF
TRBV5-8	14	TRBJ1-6	CASSLMGLNSPLHF
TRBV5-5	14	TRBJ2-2	CASSAGLLGGELFF
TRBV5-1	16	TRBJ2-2	CASSSLGTENTGELFF
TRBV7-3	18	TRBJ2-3	CASSLQPTLAGATDTQYF
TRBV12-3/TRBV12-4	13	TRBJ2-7	CASAAGELYEQYF
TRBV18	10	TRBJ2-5	CASSLGAQYF
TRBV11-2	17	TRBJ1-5	CASSARTGGLGNQPQHF
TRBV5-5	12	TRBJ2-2	CASRLADGELFF
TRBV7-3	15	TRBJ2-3	CASSLRRGVTDTQYF
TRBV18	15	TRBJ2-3	CASSQRQGSTDTQYF
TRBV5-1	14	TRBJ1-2	CASSVTDTNYGYTF
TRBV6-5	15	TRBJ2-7	CASTPGGSRFYEQYF
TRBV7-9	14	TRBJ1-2	CASSLPQGADGYTF